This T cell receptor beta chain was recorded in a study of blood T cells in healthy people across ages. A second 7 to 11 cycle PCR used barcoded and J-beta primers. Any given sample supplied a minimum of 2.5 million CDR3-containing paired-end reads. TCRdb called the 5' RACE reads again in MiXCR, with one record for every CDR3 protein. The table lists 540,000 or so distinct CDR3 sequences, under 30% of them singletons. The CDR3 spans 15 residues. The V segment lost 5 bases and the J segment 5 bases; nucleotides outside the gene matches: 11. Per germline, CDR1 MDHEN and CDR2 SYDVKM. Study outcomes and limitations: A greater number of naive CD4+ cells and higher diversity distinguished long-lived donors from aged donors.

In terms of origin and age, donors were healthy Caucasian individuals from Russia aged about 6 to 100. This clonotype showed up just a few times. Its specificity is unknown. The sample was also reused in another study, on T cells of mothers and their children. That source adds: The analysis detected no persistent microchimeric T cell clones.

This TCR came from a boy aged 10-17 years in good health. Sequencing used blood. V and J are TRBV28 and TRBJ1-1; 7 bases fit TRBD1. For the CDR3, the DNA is TGTGCCAGCAGTCCACCCGACAGGGAGGGGACTGAAGCTTTCTTT. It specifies CASSPPDREGTEAFF.